The present T cell receptor (beta chain) was sequenced within a study of blood T cell repertoires in COVID-19. About the study: T cells, B-cell-depleted T cells, or PBMCs supplied cDNA or gDNA.

Germline V gene sequence: CDR1 LGHDT, CDR2 YNNKEL (reference sequence). The CDR3 is 14 amino acids. The V gene end was trimmed by 4 bases and the J gene end by 8 bases; junction bases not matched to a gene: 2. This clone appeared once. Original processing methods: The authors estimated nucleated cell counts from reference gene primer amplification. Assay used: immunoSEQ multiplex PCR; TCRdb lists only in-frame clones, some missing. The V and J calls and clone size are taken from that table; D and trimming were inferred from the DNA. The sample has 200,000 to 300,000 clones, roughly 90% seen once. This TCR derives from a man between 60 and 75 years old with acute or convalescent COVID-19. Sample: peripheral blood. The chain combines TRBV3-1 (or the pseudogene TRBV3-2) with TRBJ1-4, with TRBD1 identical over 12 bases. This chain's CDR3 is CASSLGQGAEKLFF. The CDR3 region has the DNA TGTGCCAGCAGCCTGGGACAGGGGGCGGAAAAACTGTTTTTT.